The sequence of this T cell receptor (beta chain) was determined in a study of T cell changes during pregnancy in multiple sclerosis. Sequencing was performed with immunoSEQ multiplex PCR; in TCRdb, only in-frame clones are kept and a portion is missing. The sample contains around 69,000 clones, roughly 91% of which appear only once. Deletions cut 0 bases from V and 0 bases from J, with 13 bases between. This CDR3 is built from 18 residues. Per the germline V gene, CDR1 is SGDLS and CDR2 is YYNGEE. The chain joins TRBV9 to TRBJ2-6; D possibly corresponds to TRBD2 (5 bases). This material consisted of peripheral blood, taken in the second trimester of pregnancy. The clonotype originates from a female donor in good health, enrolled as a control in a pregnancy study. The CDR3 region is CASSVGEGGLSGANVLTF. The CDR3 bases are TGTGCCAGCAGCGTAGGCGAAGGAGGCCTCTCTGGGGCCAACGTCCTGACTTTC. Looking up the rest from reference TRBV9 and TRBJ2-6 gives the full variable domain: DSGVTQTPKHLITATGQRVTLRCSPRSGDLSVYWYQQSLDQGLQFLIQYYNGEERAKGNILERFSAQQFPDLHSELNLSSLELGDSALYFCASSVGEGGLSGANVLTFGAGSRLTVL.